What follows describes a single T cell receptor beta chain. Antigen unknown. Here immunoSEQ multiplex PCR was the method, and the copy in TCRdb shows in-frame clones only, minus some. This table holds 90,000 to 130,000 clones, roughly nine tenths found once. Each of the patients experienced relapse following autologous stem cell transplantation, and their brentuximab vedotin exposure differed. Best response was recorded as complete response, partial response or progressive disease. This sample was taken from a study of PD-1 blockade in classical Hodgkin lymphoma. The CDR3 runs 18 residues. Germline V gives CDR1 SEHNR, CDR2 FQNEAQ (reference sequence). Trimming cost V 5 bases and J 0 bases; bases outside gene matches: 15. Whole-study results and caveats: TCR diversity rose significantly by C4D1 in CD4+ but not CD8+ cells.

The chain couples TRBV7-9 to TRBJ2-5; 7 nucleotides agree with TRBD1. The clonotype was recovered from a human donor with classical Hodgkin lymphoma. The sample in question was peripheral blood mononuclear cells (PBMCs), obtained before the second cycle of nivolumab. CDR3 protein: CASSLSYHPGTDQETQYF. CDR3 in DNA: TGTGCCAGCAGCCTTTCTTACCACCCCGGGACAGACCAAGAGACCCAGTACTTC. The entire variable domain, with the rest obtained from reference TRBV7-9 and TRBJ2-5, is as follows: DTGVSQNPRHKITKRGQNVTFRCDPISEHNRLYWYRQTLGQGPEFLTYFQNEAQLEKSRLLSDRFSAERPKGSFSTLEIQRTEQGDSAMYLCASSLSYHPGTDQETQYFGPGTRLLVL.